The source of this TCR beta chain is a study of blood T cell repertoires in COVID-19. About the study: The United States, Italy and Spain provided the acute and convalescent COVID-19 samples. PBMCs, B-cell-depleted T cells, or T cells provided the cDNA or gDNA that made up the material.

CDR3 length: 16 residues. J lost 0 bases, V lost 3 bases, and 5 bases had no gene match. Looked up from germline, CDR1 is SGHRS and CDR2 is YFSETQ. Produced via immunoSEQ multiplex PCR; TCRdb's table is partial and in-frame only. The data contain 330,000 or so clones, more than 85% of them singletons. For recovered donors of Cohort 3, there were two negative PCRs, clearance, or symptom resolution. The source material was PBMCs or T cells enriched from blood (not recorded which). This receptor was obtained from a woman under 40 who had recovered from COVID-19. V is TRBV5-1 and J is TRBJ2-1, with 8 nucleotides matching TRBD2. The CDR3 coding sequence is TGCGCCAGCAGCTCTGTAGCGGGGAGCTCCTACAATGAGCAGTTCTTC. This codes for CASSSVAGSSYNEQFF. Full variable domain (outside the CDR3, taken from reference TRBV5-1 and TRBJ2-1): KAGVTQTPRYLIKTRGQQVTLSCSPISGHRSVSWYQQTPGQGLQFLFEYFSETQRNKGNFPGRFSGRQFSNSRSEMNVSTLELGDSALYLCASSSVAGSSYNEQFFGPGTRLTVL.